This T cell receptor beta chain emerged from a study of T-cell reconstitution after alpha-beta-depleted transplantation in children. General study findings and limits: Expanded clones from the graft, numbering several hundred, reportedly supplied alpha-beta T cells about two months after transplant. One year post-transplant, T-cell counts and diversity were largely derived from T cells produced anew.

The CDR3 spans 13 residues. The ends lost 0 bases at V and 7 bases at J; junction bases unmatched: 4. Germline V lookup: CDR1 SGHRS, CDR2 YFSETQ. As it was prepared, the TCRbeta library received unique molecular identifiers. Each CDR3 protein gets one entry after TCRdb re-called the PCR reads with MiXCR. The sample lists 700,000 to 950,000 distinct CDR3 sequences, roughly 16% occurring once. In this sample, this clonotype turned up many times. As yet, its antigen is unknown. This TCR was sampled from a male patient younger than 18 who had a stem cell transplant for acute lymphoblastic leukemia, so the T cells may come from the graft donor. This material consisted of PBMCs, mostly from graft donor cells, taken 360 days after TCRalphabeta/CD19-depleted stem cell transplant. The chain has TRBV5-1 and TRBJ2-7, with 7 positions matching TRBD1. CDR3 DNA: TGCGCCAGCAGCTTGGACAGGGGAGTAGAGCAGTACTTC. The encoded protein is CASSLDRGVEQYF.